A selection of T cell receptor beta chains follows, all from one sample in a study of cytomegalovirus exposure and HLA in healthy donors. Repertoires were generated with immunoSEQ multiplex PCR, while TCRdb's copy carries only in-frame clones and drops some. The table records about 130,000 clones, around 85% of them present only once. The sample taken for sequencing was PBMCs. These receptors all come from a woman younger than 45 in good health and CMV-seropositive. Both conserved end residues are part of each CDR3. The order of the fields is clone size, J gene, D gene, V gene, CDR3 protein, CDR3 DNA. A D gene is named only where the DNA matches it firmly. The size of a clone is reported for some rows only, either as once, few or many, or as a class for expanded clones.

NA,TRBJ2-7,NA,TRBV6-1,CASSERDTLYEQYF,TGTGCCAGCAGTGAACGGGACACTCTCTACGAGCAGTACTTC
NA,TRBJ2-2,TRBD1,TRBV10-3,CAIREGVGTGGPASNTGELFF,TGTGCCATCAGAGAAGGGGTAGGGACAGGGGGCCCAGCTAGCAACACCGGGGAGCTGTTTTTT
NA,TRBJ2-2,NA,TRBV5-1,CASSLIIRGNTGELFF,TGCGCCAGCAGCTTGATTATCAGGGGGAACACCGGGGAGCTGTTTTTT
NA,TRBJ2-6,NA,TRBV6-5,CASRGDGANVLTF,TGTGCCTCCCGGGGAGACGGGGCCAACGTCCTGACTTTC
NA,TRBJ1-1,TRBD1,TRBV5-1,CASSSRGGRGETEAFF,TGCGCCAGCAGCAGCCGGGGGGGCAGGGGGGAAACTGAAGCTTTCTTT
NA,TRBJ2-2,NA,TRBV5-1,CASRPPVAGELFF,TGCGCCAGCAGGCCCCCAGTGGCCGGGGAGCTGTTTTTT
NA,TRBJ1-6,NA,TRBV6-5,CASSYSTRGNSPLHF,TGTGCCAGCAGTTACTCGACCAGGGGTAATTCACCCCTCCACTTT
NA,TRBJ1-1,TRBD1,TRBV28,CASSPPGGNTEAFF,TGTGCCAGCAGTCCACCAGGGGGCAACACTGAAGCTTTCTTT
NA,TRBJ2-3,NA,TRBV28,CASRSPLTDTQYF,TGTGCCAGCAGATCCCCCCTCACAGATACGCAGTATTTT
few,TRBJ2-5,NA,TRBV7-9,CASSRTPEETQYF,TGTGCCAGCAGCCGAACTCCTGAAGAGACCCAGTACTTC
NA,TRBJ2-7,NA,TRBV6-1,CASSDPAGGAYEQYF,TGTGCCAGCAGTGATCCAGCGGGCGGGGCCTACGAGCAGTACTTC
NA,TRBJ2-1,NA,TRBV27,CASSPNSPRGQFF,TGTGCCAGCAGTCCGAACTCACCTCGCGGGCAGTTCTTC
NA,TRBJ2-5,TRBD2,TRBV4-1,CASSQAGTSGGASEFRETQYF,TGCGCCAGCAGCCAAGCTGGGACTAGCGGGGGGGCGAGTGAATTTCGGGAGACCCAGTACTTC
NA,TRBJ2-1,TRBD2,TRBV15,CASDEGTSGRNEQFF,TGTGCCAGCGACGAAGGGACTAGCGGGAGAAATGAGCAGTTCTTC
NA,TRBJ2-5,TRBD2,TRBV7-9,CATTAGDTQETQYF,TGTGCCACCACGGCGGGGGATACTCAAGAGACCCAGTACTTC
once,TRBJ1-5,NA,TRBV2,CASSGHVSNQPQHF,TGTGCCAGCAGTGGACACGTTAGCAATCAGCCCCAGCATTTT
NA,TRBJ2-1,TRBD2,TRBV2,CASSDPGLAGGLRNEQFF,TGTGCCAGCAGTGACCCGGGACTAGCGGGAGGGCTGCGCAATGAGCAGTTCTTC
NA,TRBJ2-6,NA,TRBV7-9,CASSPLITSSGANVLTF,TGTGCCAGCAGCCCCCTCATCACGAGCTCTGGGGCCAACGTCCTGACTTTC
NA,TRBJ2-7,NA,TRBV6-6,CASRATYEQYF,TGTGCCAGCAGAGCAACCTACGAGCAGTACTTC
NA,TRBJ2-1,NA,TRBV5-1,CASSLSGEQFF,TGCGCCAGCAGCTTGTCAGGGGAGCAGTTCTTC
NA,TRBJ1-2,NA,TRBV18,CASSPGEQGYGYTF,TGTGCCAGCTCACCGGGTGAACAGGGCTATGGCTACACCTTC
NA,TRBJ2-1,TRBD2,TRBV4-2,CASSHSGSSYNEQFF,TGTGCCAGCAGCCATAGCGGGAGCTCCTACAATGAGCAGTTCTTC
NA,TRBJ1-1,TRBD1,TRBV4-1,CASSSLPGTANTEAFF,TGCGCCAGCAGCTCCCTACCCGGGACAGCGAACACTGAAGCTTTCTTT
NA,TRBJ2-7,NA,TRBV6-5,CASSYGGLAVKNEQYF,TGTGCCAGCAGTTACGGCGGGTTAGCGGTGAAAAACGAGCAGTACTTC
NA,TRBJ1-6,NA,TRBV27,CASSLEGGSVSPLHF,TGTGCCAGCAGTTTAGAAGGGGGATCGGTTTCACCCCTCCACTTT
NA,TRBJ2-2,NA,TRBV28,CASSLGGTGAGELFF,TGTGCCAGCAGTTTAGGAGGGACGGGGGCCGGGGAGCTGTTTTTT
NA,TRBJ2-1,TRBD2,TRBV30,CAWSVGLAGDNEQFF,TGTGCCTGGAGCGTGGGACTAGCGGGAGACAATGAGCAGTTCTTC
NA,TRBJ1-6,NA,TRBV30,CACDPLQGSPLHF,TGTGCCTGCGACCCGCTACAGGGTTCACCCCTCCACTTT
NA,TRBJ2-5,TRBD2,TRBV5-1,CASSLAIGTSGSWETQYF,TGCGCCAGCAGCTTGGCCATTGGGACTAGCGGGAGTTGGGAGACCCAGTACTTC
NA,TRBJ2-2,TRBD2,TRBV7-3,CASSLVGLAGAPNTGELFF,TGTGCCAGCAGCTTAGTGGGCCTAGCGGGGGCTCCGAACACCGGGGAGCTGTTTTTT
NA,TRBJ2-5,NA,TRBV28,CASSPSWRGVETQYF,TGTGCCAGCAGTCCCTCCTGGAGGGGCGTTGAGACCCAGTACTTC
NA,TRBJ2-3,NA,TRBV11-2,CASSLSGRVDTQYF,TGTGCCAGCAGCCTTAGCGGAAGGGTAGATACGCAGTATTTT
NA,TRBJ2-3,TRBD1,TRBV30,CAYEKGTGPDTQYF,TGTGCCTACGAAAAAGGGACAGGGCCAGATACGCAGTATTTT
once,TRBJ1-5,TRBD1,TRBV7-2,CASSSRQGNQPQHF,TGTGCCAGCAGCTCCCGACAGGGGAATCAGCCCCAGCATTTT
NA,TRBJ2-2,TRBD2,TRBV7-7,CASSSGRGGTLFF,TGTGCTAGCAGCTCAGGGCGCGGGGGGACGCTGTTTTTT
NA,TRBJ1-5,TRBD1,TRBV19,CASRVTGGEDQPQHF,TGTGCCAGTAGGGTGACAGGGGGCGAGGATCAGCCCCAGCATTTT
NA,TRBJ2-7,NA,TRBV28,CASSPYASWLYEQYF,TGTGCCAGCAGCCCGTACGCATCCTGGCTCTACGAGCAGTACTTC
NA,TRBJ1-1,NA,TRBV28,CASSTESLRGTEAFF,TGTGCCAGCAGTACGGAGAGTCTCAGGGGAACTGAAGCTTTCTTT
NA,TRBJ2-3,TRBD2,TRBV2,CASSDWRGERDTQYF,TGTGCCAGCAGTGACTGGCGGGGGGAGAGAGATACGCAGTATTTT
NA,TRBJ2-7,NA,TRBV7-9,CASTPGASISYEQYF,TGTGCCAGCACCCCTGGGGCCTCAATCTCCTACGAGCAGTACTTC
NA,TRBJ1-1,NA,TRBV10-3,CAISSRNTEAFF,TGTGCCATCAGCTCCCGGAACACTGAAGCTTTCTTT
NA,TRBJ2-7,NA,TRBV28,CATFYRDHEQYF,TGTGCCACCTTCTACAGGGACCACGAGCAGTACTTC
NA,TRBJ2-7,NA,TRBV5-1,CASSPSGNTYEQYF,TGCGCCAGCAGCCCCTCAGGGAATACCTACGAGCAGTACTTC
NA,TRBJ2-3,NA,TRBV28,CASLINGGSSTDTQYF,TGTGCCAGCTTGATCAATGGGGGCTCCAGCACAGATACGCAGTATTTT
few,TRBJ1-2,TRBD1,TRBV5-1,CASSSRDRVGGYTF,TGCGCCAGCAGCAGCCGGGACAGGGTCGGGGGCTACACCTTC
few,TRBJ2-7,TRBD2,TRBV9,CASSVEAAGGSYEQYF,TGTGCCAGCAGCGTAGAGGCAGCGGGGGGATCCTACGAGCAGTACTTC
NA,TRBJ2-7,NA,TRBV6-1,CASSERGRRRVNDYEQYF,TGTGCCAGCAGTGAAAGGGGAAGACGCAGGGTAAACGATTACGAGCAGTACTTC
NA,TRBJ1-5,TRBD1,TRBV5-1,CASSEGALGSNQPQHF,TGCGCCAGCAGCGAGGGGGCATTGGGGAGCAATCAGCCCCAGCATTTT
NA,TRBJ1-5,TRBD1,TRBV2,CASSTTGDQPQHF,TGTGCCAGCAGTACTACAGGGGATCAGCCCCAGCATTTT
NA,TRBJ2-3,NA,TRBV30,CAWSVRGMMSTDTQYF,TGTGCCTGGAGTGTACGGGGGATGATGAGCACAGATACGCAGTATTTT
NA,TRBJ2-5,NA,TRBV10-3,CAIRDSQETQYF,TGTGCCATCAGGGACTCTCAAGAGACCCAGTACTTC
NA,TRBJ2-1,TRBD1,TRBV11-2,CASSPGTGDYNEQFF,TGTGCCAGCAGCCCCGGGACAGGGGACTACAATGAGCAGTTCTTC
once,TRBJ1-1,NA,TRBV6-5,CASSYSTGPEAFF,TGTGCCAGCAGTTATTCCACAGGACCTGAAGCTTTCTTT
NA,TRBJ2-7,NA,TRBV18,CASSPSSSRSSYEQYF,TGTGCCAGCTCACCCTCTTCCTCCCGGAGCTCCTACGAGCAGTACTTC
NA,TRBJ2-7,NA,TRBV10-3,CAISESTGGQAAYEQYF,TGTGCCATCAGTGAGTCGACGGGGGGACAGGCGGCCTACGAGCAGTACTTC
NA,TRBJ2-7,NA,TRBV28,CASSVTGYYEQYF,TGTGCCAGCAGTGTGACAGGATACTACGAGCAGTACTTC
NA,TRBJ2-1,TRBD2,TRBV5-1,CASSGGTSGYNEQFF,TGCGCCAGCAGCGGCGGGACTAGCGGTTACAATGAGCAGTTCTTC